This T cell receptor (beta chain) comes out of a study of CD8+ T cells in alopecia areata. The CDR3 is made up of 16 amino acids. CDR1 and CDR2 from the germline V gene are SEHNR and FQNEAQ (reference sequence). V was cut by 1 base and J by 2 bases, with 12 bases left in between. Isolated RNA was reverse transcribed into cDNA used as the sequencing template. The table came from immunoSEQ multiplex PCR; TCRdb's copy has only in-frame clones and leaves some out. This sample has 98,000 or so clones, with 55% to 75% found just once. In its sample, this clone was seen a few times. What it binds is not known. Whole-study results and caveats: Higher clonality was seen in lesional scalp than in normal scalp, especially in alopecia totalis/universalis.

The sequenced sample consisted of CD8+ T cells sorted from blood. J is TRBJ2-1 and V is TRBV7-9; no definite D call. This receptor was identified in a human donor in good health. CDR3 nucleotide sequence: TGTGCCAGCAGCTTAGAGTATCGACACCCCTACAATGAGCAGTTCTTC. The encoded protein is CASSLEYRHPYNEQFF.